This paragraph covers one T cell receptor beta chain sequence. Here immunoSEQ multiplex PCR was the method, and the copy in TCRdb shows in-frame clones only, minus some. The sample holds 40,000 or so clones; around 89% are singletons and the top ten take 0.45% to 0.7%. The data originate from a study of OX40 agonist ivuxolimab in advanced cancers. Study as a whole: A history of anti-PD-1, anti-PD-L1 or anti-CTLA-4 therapy was acceptable, and 40% had some.

With baseline, cycle 4 day 1, and cycle 7 day 1 as timepoints, blood was sampled. The CDR3 has 13 amino acids. V was clipped by 0 bases and J by 7 bases, with 9 bases between them. Germline V gives CDR1 SGHDN, CDR2 FVKESK. The rearrangement joins TRBV14 to TRBJ1-2, with a tentative D call TRBD1 (5 bases). The clonotype was recovered from an adult with an advanced solid tumor such as melanoma, head and neck, liver or kidney cancer. The sequences come from CD4+ or CD8+ T cells sorted from blood, collected in a trial of the OX40 agonist ivuxolimab. The CDR3 nucleotides are TGTGCCAGCAGCCAAGACAGCAGGGTTGGCTACACCTTC. Its translation: CASSQDSRVGYTF.